The 15 T cell receptor beta chains presented below share a single source sample, sequenced in a study of vaccination and CD4 T cells after COVID-19. Time point here: late sampling 161 to 241 days after vaccination in a few convalescent patients. TCRdb fed the PCR reads into MiXCR, producing one record per CDR3 protein. Altogether over 25,000 distinct CDR3 sequences are present, 50% being singletons, with the ten largest covering 5.8%. The sample in question was CD4+ T cells from blood, obtained about 7 months after SARS-CoV-2 vaccination. These TCRs come from a human donor who had recovered from COVID-19.

This chain connects TRBV6-4 to TRBJ1-5; TRBD1 matches 8 bases. The CDR3 totals 15 residues. The germline CDR1 and CDR2 sequences are MRHNA and SNTAGT. Trimming cost V 3 bases and J 2 bases; bases outside gene matches: 3. In DNA, the CDR3 is TGTGCCAGCAGTGAAAAGGACAGGGGCAATCAGCCCCAGCATTTT. Its translation: CASSEKDRGNQPQHF.

About this clonotype: Just one base apart from a much larger clone, this may be a read error. V and J are TRBV7-9 and TRBJ2-5; the D gene is possibly TRBD2 (5 bases). V was trimmed by 11 bases and J by 1 base, leaving 26 bases between them. The CDR3 is 17 residues long. The V gene's germline CDR1 is SEHNR and CDR2 FQNEAQ (reference sequence). This CDR3 reads CAGLPGLGFGLQETQYF. The CDR3 DNA reads TGTGCCGGCCTTCCCGGTTTAGGCTTCGGACTCCAAGAGACCCAGTACTTC. The entire variable domain, with the rest obtained from reference TRBV7-9 and TRBJ2-5, is as follows: DTGVSQNPRHKITKRGQNVTFRCDPISEHNRLYWYRQTLGQGPEFLTYFQNEAQLEKSRLLSDRFSAERPKGSFSTLEIQRTEQGDSAMYLCAGLPGLGFGLQETQYFGPGTRLLVL.

This clonotype has just one count. The chain joins TRBV15 to TRBJ2-1; D may be TRBD2 (5 bases). The CDR3 length is 13 residues. Germline CDR1 reads LNHNV; CDR2 reads YYDKDF (reference sequence). The V gene lost 1 base and the J gene lost 7 bases, with 8 bases spanning the gap. CDR3 region: CATSRVGVNEQFF. Written as DNA, the CDR3 is TGTGCCACCAGCAGAGTGGGAGTGAATGAGCAGTTCTTC.

This clonotype was detected only a few times. The V gene is TRBV19, the J gene TRBJ1-2; 7 nucleotides match TRBD1. V lost 4 bases, J lost 2 bases, and 10 bases stayed unmatched. The CDR3 runs to 16 residues. Germline assignment: CDR1 LNHDA and CDR2 SQIVND (reference sequence). The CDR3 DNA follows: TGTGCCAGTAGTAGGACAGGCCTACCTATCAACTATGGCTACACCTTC. Protein sequence: CASSRTGLPINYGYTF.

This rearrangement joins TRBV18 to TRBJ1-1; no reliable D call. The CDR3 has 15 amino acids. V was cut by 3 bases and J by 8 bases, with 19 bases left in between. Germline values: CDR1 KGHSH, CDR2 LQKENI. The CDR3 sequence: CASSPSSSRTYEAFF. The CDR3 bases are TGTGCCAGCTCACCTTCGTCGAGTAGGACGTACGAAGCTTTCTTT.

The rearrangement links TRBV27 to TRBJ2-6; D is unresolved. This CDR3 contains 17 residues. V dropped 2 bases and J dropped 4 bases, with 15 bases sitting between them. CDR1 and CDR2 (germline): MNHEY, SMNVEV (reference sequence). The CDR3 bases are TGTGCCAGCAGTTTACTGTTTTTGAGGTCAGGGGCCAACGTCCTGACTTTC. Encoded protein: CASSLLFLRSGANVLTF. Together with reference TRBV27 and TRBJ2-6, the CDR3 gives the full variable domain: EAQVTQNPRYLITVTGKKLTVTCSQNMNHEYMSWYRQDPGLGLRQIYYSMNVEVTDKGDVPEGYKVSRKEKRNFPLILESPSPNQTSLYFCASSLLFLRSGANVLTFGAGSRLTVL.

CDR3 coding DNA: TGTGCCAGCAGCTTAGCGGGAGGGAACTACAATGAGCAGTTCTTC. Its translation is CASSLAGGNYNEQFF. The chain uses TRBV7-6 and TRBJ2-1, with 7 bases matching TRBD2. Germline loops: CDR1 SGHVS, CDR2 FNYEAQ. The CDR3 consists of 15 residues. With V trimmed by 0 bases and J by 3 bases, 2 bases remained unmatched.

A remark on this clonotype: Relative to the germline gene, one junction end is altered; a read error may explain this. This CDR3 reads CACKPGTAVYAQYF. CDR3 in DNA: TGTGCCTGCAAACCTGGGACAGCGGTTTACGCGCAGTACTTC. This chain uses TRBV2 with TRBJ2-7; 7 bases line up with TRBD1. The germline V gene encodes CDR1 SNHLY and CDR2 FYNNEI. The CDR3 sequence is 14 residues long.

Only one count was recorded for this clonotype. Written as DNA, the CDR3 is TGTGCCAGCAGCAGGGTCTCCAGCTCCTACGAGCAGTACTTC. Encoded protein: CASSRVSSSYEQYF. The chain recombines TRBV2 with TRBJ2-7; D may be TRBD1 (5 bases). The CDR3 extends over 14 amino acids. Deletions cut 6 bases from V and 0 bases from J, with 12 bases between. Per germline, CDR1 SNHLY and CDR2 FYNNEI.

There are a few counts of this clonotype. The chain links TRBV20-1 to TRBJ2-3; TRBD2 matches at 15 bases. Germline CDR1 is DFQATT and CDR2 is SNEGSKA (reference sequence). V was clipped by 0 bases and J by 6 bases; unmatched bases: 1. This CDR3 region has 15 residues. DNA of the CDR3: TGCAGTGCTAGAGAGGGGACTAGCGGGAGGGATACGCAGTATTTT. This gives the protein CSAREGTSGRDTQYF.

This clonotype was seen only a few times. This chain joins TRBV19 and TRBJ2-5; the match to TRBD2 covers 7 bases. CDR1 is LNHDA, CDR2 SQIVND, per germline (reference sequence). Losses at the gene ends were 7 bases for V and 5 bases for J; bases not matched to a gene: 10. This CDR3 comprises 14 residues. The CDR3 coding sequence is TGTGCCAGTATGTCTCGAGGGACTATGGAGACCCAGTACTTC. Encoded protein: CASMSRGTMETQYF.

This clonotype rates as medium-sized. The J gene is TRBJ1-5, the V gene TRBV28; D is possibly TRBD1 (5 bases). This CDR3 has 14 amino acids. The V gene's germline CDR1 is MDHEN and CDR2 SYDVKM. Trimming cost V 6 bases and J 6 bases, with 15 bases left between them. The CDR3 region is CASSSGPGGQPQHF. In nucleotides, the CDR3 is TGTGCCAGCAGCTCGGGGCCGGGGGGTCAGCCCCAGCATTTT.

The V gene is TRBV27, the J gene TRBJ1-1; TRBD1 is a possible D gene (5 bases). V was clipped by 3 bases and J by 0 bases, with 17 bases between them. The CDR3 contains 17 residues. Germline loops: CDR1 MNHEY, CDR2 SMNVEV (reference sequence). This chain's CDR3 is CASSFQRWGRLNTEAFF. The CDR3 bases are TGTGCCAGCAGTTTTCAACGTTGGGGGAGACTGAACACTGAAGCTTTCTTT.

The table lists this clonotype with a count of one. The chain uses TRBV30 and TRBJ1-2, with D uncertain. This CDR3 comprises 13 residues. The germline gives CDR1 GTSNPN, CDR2 SVGIG (reference sequence). V was clipped by 1 base and J by 0 bases, with 6 bases between them. This CDR3 reads CAWSGEPNYGYTF. The CDR3 DNA follows: TGTGCCTGGAGTGGGGAACCTAACTATGGCTACACCTTC.

The gene calls are TRBV10-3 and TRBJ2-7; D is possibly TRBD2 (5 bases). Germline CDR1 is ENHRY and CDR2 is SYGVKD. This CDR3 region has 19 residues. V lost 3 bases and J lost 3, with 27 bases in between. The CDR3 loop reads CAISDALVLSSQPGYEQYF. The CDR3 DNA is TGTGCCATCAGTGACGCACTAGTGTTGAGCTCCCAACCAGGCTACGAGCAGTACTTC.